Described below is a single T cell receptor beta chain sequence and its context. The antigen remains undetermined. This same CDR3 is encoded by further DNA sequences in the sample. This specimen belongs to a study of graft-versus-host responses after intestinal transplantation. Across the whole study: For about three years after anti-thymocyte globulin induction, all recipients took tacrolimus and steroids.

Study-level findings and limits: Early post-transplant falls in HvG clones accompanied the peak levels of circulating GvH clones. GvH clones surfaced in recipient marrow, some emerging earlier in ileum or blood. Graft-versus-host to host-versus-graft clonal ratios in allografts were high in patients with graft-donor T cell macrochimerism.

Here immunoSEQ multiplex PCR was the method, and the copy in TCRdb shows in-frame clones only, minus some. The sample carries around 110,000 clones, roughly 89% recorded once. The CDR3 totals 13 residues. CDR1 and CDR2 from the germline V gene are GTSNPN and SVGIG (reference sequence). J gave up 4 bases and V 2 bases, and 5 bases lay outside the gene matches. This sample comprised unstimulated CD4+ T cells sorted from spleen or lymph node cells, obtained before transplant. The gene calls are TRBV30 and TRBJ2-7, with 7 bases identical to TRBD1. The TCR originated in a human donor who was the organ donor for an intestinal transplant. As DNA, the CDR3 is TGTGCCTGGAGTAAAAACAGGGGATACGAGCAGTACTTC. Translating it yields CAWSKNRGYEQYF.